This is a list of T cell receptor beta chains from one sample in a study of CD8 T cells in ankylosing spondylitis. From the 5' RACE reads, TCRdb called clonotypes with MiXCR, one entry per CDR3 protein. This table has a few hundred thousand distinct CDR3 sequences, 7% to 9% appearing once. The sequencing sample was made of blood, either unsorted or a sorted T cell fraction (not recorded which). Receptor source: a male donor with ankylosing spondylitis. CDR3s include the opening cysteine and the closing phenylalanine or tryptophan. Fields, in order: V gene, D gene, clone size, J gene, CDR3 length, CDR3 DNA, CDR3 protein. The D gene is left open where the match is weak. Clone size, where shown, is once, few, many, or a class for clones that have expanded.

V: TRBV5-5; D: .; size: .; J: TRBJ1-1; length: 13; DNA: TGTGCCAGCAGGGCGGGAGGGGAGACTGAAGCTTTCTTT; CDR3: CASRAGGETEAFF
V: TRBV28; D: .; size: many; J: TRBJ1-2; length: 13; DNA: TGTGCCAGCAGCCGTCGGCCGAACTATGGCTACACCTTC; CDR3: CASSRRPNYGYTF
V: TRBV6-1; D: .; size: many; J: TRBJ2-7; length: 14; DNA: TGTGCCAGCAATCCGGGACATCATCCCTACGAGCAGTACTTC; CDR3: CASNPGHHPYEQYF
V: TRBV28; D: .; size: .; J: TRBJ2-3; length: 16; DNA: TGTGCCAGCAGTTTCCAGAGCGGAGCTAGCACAGATACGCAGTATTTT; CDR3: CASSFQSGASTDTQYF
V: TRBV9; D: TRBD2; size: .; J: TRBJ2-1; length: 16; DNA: TGTGCCAGCAGCGTAACGGGAGGGCCTTCCTACAATGAGCAGTTCTTC; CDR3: CASSVTGGPSYNEQFF
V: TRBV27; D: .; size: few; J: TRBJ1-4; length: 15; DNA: TGTGCCAGCAGGCGGGATCGTGCAACTAATGAAAAACTGTTTTTT; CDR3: CASRRDRATNEKLFF
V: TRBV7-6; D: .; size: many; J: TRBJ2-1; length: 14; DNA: TGTGCCAGCAGCTTAGTTTCAGGAGGCAATGAGCAGTTCTTC; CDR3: CASSLVSGGNEQFF
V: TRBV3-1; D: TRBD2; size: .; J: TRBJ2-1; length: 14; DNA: TGTGCCAGCAGCCACCTAGCGGGAGTGGTTGAGCAGTTCTTC; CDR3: CASSHLAGVVEQFF
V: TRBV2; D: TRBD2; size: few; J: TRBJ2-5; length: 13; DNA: TGTGCCAGGTCTAGCGGGAGTTTGAAGACCCAGTACTTC; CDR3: CARSSGSLKTQYF
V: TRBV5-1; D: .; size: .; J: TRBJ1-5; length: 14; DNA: TGCGCCAGCAGCTTGGATACAGGGCGTCAGCCCCAGCATTTT; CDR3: CASSLDTGRQPQHF
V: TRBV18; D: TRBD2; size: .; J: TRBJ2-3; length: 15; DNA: TGTGCCAGCTCTTCTCGACTAGCGGGAGGAGATACGCAGTATTTT; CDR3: CASSSRLAGGDTQYF
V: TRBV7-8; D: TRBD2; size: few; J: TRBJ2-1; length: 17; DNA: TGTGCCAGCAGCAAACTAGCGGGAGGCTATCCTTACAATGAGCAGTTCTTC; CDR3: CASSKLAGGYPYNEQFF
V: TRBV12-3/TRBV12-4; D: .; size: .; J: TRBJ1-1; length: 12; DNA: TGTGCCAGCCTATCAGGGGCGGATGAAGCTTTCTTT; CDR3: CASLSGADEAFF
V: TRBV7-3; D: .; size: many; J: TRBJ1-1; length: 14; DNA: TGTGCCAGCAGCCAGGGAGGAGGGAGCCCTGAAGCTTTCTTT; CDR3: CASSQGGGSPEAFF
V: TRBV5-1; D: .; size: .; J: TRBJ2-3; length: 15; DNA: TGCGCCAGCAGCTTGTACCGGACCGTCACAGATACGCAGTATTTT; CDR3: CASSLYRTVTDTQYF
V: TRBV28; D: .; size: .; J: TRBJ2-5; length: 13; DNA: TGTGCCAGCAGTTCTCCGGGACACTGGAACGGGTACTTC; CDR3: CASSSPGHWNGYF
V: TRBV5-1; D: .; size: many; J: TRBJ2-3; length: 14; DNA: TGCGCCAGCAGCCCGTGGACGCCCGGAGATACGCAGTATTTT; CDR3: CASSPWTPGDTQYF
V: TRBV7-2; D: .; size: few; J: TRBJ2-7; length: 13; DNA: TGTGCCACCGGGGTAGGCTTCGGCTACGAGCAGTACTTC; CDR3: CATGVGFGYEQYF
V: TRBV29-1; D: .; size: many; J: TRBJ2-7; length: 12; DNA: TGCAGCGTTGGAGAGAACACCTACGAGCAGTACTTC; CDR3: CSVGENTYEQYF
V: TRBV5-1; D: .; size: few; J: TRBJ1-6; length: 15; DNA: TGCGCCAGCAGCAAGCAACTCGACAGGAATTCACCCCTCCACTTT; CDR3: CASSKQLDRNSPLHF
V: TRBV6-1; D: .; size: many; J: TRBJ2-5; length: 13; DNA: TGTGCCAGCAGTGGGACAGAGAAAGAGACCCAGTACTTC; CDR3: CASSGTEKETQYF
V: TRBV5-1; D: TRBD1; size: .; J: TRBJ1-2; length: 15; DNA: TGCGCCAGCAGCTCTACAGGGGATCAGGGCGATGGCTACACCTTC; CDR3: CASSSTGDQGDGYTF
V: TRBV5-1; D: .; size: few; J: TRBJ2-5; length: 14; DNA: TGCGCCAGCAGCTTTAGACAGGTCCAAGAGACCCAGTACTTC; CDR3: CASSFRQVQETQYF